The 23 T cell receptor beta chains given below trace back to one sample, sequenced in a study of shared clonotypes between healthy human individuals (dated by TCRdb to 2020 to 2021). CD8 naive samples were CD45RO-negative cells positively selected for CCR7, giving a CD45RA+CCR7+ population that excluded TemRA cells. Receptor libraries were prepared by the immunoSEQ multiplex PCR assay. The table was pulled from immuneACCESS by TCRdb, which kept in-frame rearrangements only. Such tables lose some clones; where checked, under half of the loss comes from unresolved V genes, and the rest has no known cause. In all, the sample holds roughly 600,000 clones, and 95% to 98% of those were seen once. The top ten constitute 0.3% of the sample. Sequencing was performed on naive CD8+ T cells sorted from blood. This specimen's cell subset or site label, per the study, means: CD45RA+CCR7+. Receptors originate from a man aged 30 to 39 in good health.

The V gene is TRBV28, the J gene TRBJ2-7, with 9 positions matching TRBD2. The CDR3 consists of 11 residues. Germline V CDR1 and CDR2: MDHEN, SYDVKM. V trimming: 8 bases; J trimming: 10 bases; junction bases outside the gene matches: 6. This CDR3 is CASGPSGTQYF. The CDR3 DNA sequence: TGTGCCAGCGGGCCTAGCGGGACTCAGTACTTC. Full variable domain (remainder filled in from reference TRBV28 and TRBJ2-7): DVKVTQSSRYLVKRTGEKVFLECVQDMDHENMFWYRQDPGLGLRLIYFSYDVKMKEKGDIPEGYSVSREKKERFSLILESASTNQTSMYLCASGPSGTQYFGPGTRLTVT.

The CDR3 DNA reads as TGTGCCAGCAGCCTCTCTGGGCTAGCGGGAGAGGAGACCCAGTACTTC. This codes for CASSLSGLAGEETQYF. This chain joins TRBV13 and TRBJ2-5; TRBD2 matches at 10 bases. CDR1 and CDR2 (germline): PRHDT, FYEKMQ (reference sequence). The CDR3 sequence is 16 residues long. V lost 5 bases and J lost 5; bases outside the gene matches: 11.

The chain carries TRBV7-7 and TRBJ2-2, with D perhaps TRBD2 (6 bases). Germline V CDR1 and CDR2: SSHAT, FNYEAQ (reference sequence). This CDR3 comprises 13 residues. CDR3 residues: CASAEGRTGELFF. The CDR3 bases are TGTGCTAGCGCGGAGGGCAGAACCGGGGAGCTGTTTTTT. Variable domain in full (rest from reference TRBV7-7 and TRBJ2-2): GAGVSQSPRYKVTKRGQDVTLRCDPISSHATLYWYQQALGQGPEFLTYFNYEAQPDKSGLPSDRFSAERPEGSISTLTIQRTEQRDSAMYRCASAEGRTGELFFGEGSRLTVL.

The rearrangement uses TRBV11-2 and TRBJ2-2; D is unclear. V was clipped by 7 bases and J by 6 bases, with 9 bases between them. The CDR3 extends over 12 amino acids. Germline CDR1 SGHAT, CDR2 FQNNGV. The DNA for the CDR3 is TGTGCCAGCACGTCGGGCGCCGGGGAGCTGTTTTTT. Protein sequence: CASTSGAGELFF.

V usage is TRBV21-1 and J usage is TRBJ2-3; TRBD2 is taken as the D call from the table, unchecked against the DNA. TRBV21-1 represents a pseudogene. There are 15 residues in the CDR3. CDR3 bases: TGTGCCAGCAGGCCGGGACTACATCCCATAGATACGCAGTATTTT. Translating it yields CASRPGLHPIDTQYF.

This rearrangement joins TRBV2 to TRBJ2-2, with D maybe TRBD2 (6 bases). This CDR3 comprises 14 residues. Germline V CDR1 and CDR2: SNHLY, FYNNEI. Trimming stripped 6 bases from V and 4 bases from J, with 12 bases between. Here the CDR3 reads CASRPGTLTGELFF. CDR3 in DNA: TGTGCCAGCAGACCCGGGACTCTCACCGGGGAGCTGTTTTTT.

The chain employs TRBV28 and TRBJ2-7; TRBD1 aligns across 10 bases. The ends lost 7 bases at V and 5 bases at J; junction bases unmatched: 14. Looked up from germline, CDR1 is MDHEN and CDR2 is SYDVKM. There are 16 residues in the CDR3. The CDR3 region has the DNA TGTGCCAGCACGGCGCGCGGGACAGGGGTCTTCCACGAGCAGTACTTC. Amino acid sequence: CASTARGTGVFHEQYF.

A note on this clone: Distinct nucleotide sequences in the sample also encode this CDR3. The chain joins TRBV7-9 to TRBJ2-1; unclear D gene. CDR3 length equals 12 residues. Per the germline V gene, CDR1 is SEHNR and CDR2 is FQNEAQ (reference sequence). V lost 0 bases and J lost 7, with 4 bases in between. DNA for the CDR3: TGTGCCAGCAGCTTAGCCCCGAATGAGCAGTTCTTC. It specifies CASSLAPNEQFF.

V and J are TRBV29-1 and TRBJ1-1, with no clear D. Germline V gene sequence: CDR1 SQVTM, CDR2 ANQGSEA. The CDR3 is 13 residues long. Trimming removed 2 bases from V and 2 bases from J, with 9 bases in between. Here the CDR3 DNA reads TGCAGCGTTGAATCATCAGTTAACACTGAAGCTTTCTTT. This translates into CSVESSVNTEAFF.

The chain carries TRBV4-1 and TRBJ2-5; TRBD2 matches 12 bases. CDR1 and CDR2 (germline): MGHRA, YSYEKL. Losses at the gene ends were 0 bases for V and 5 bases for J; bases not matched to a gene: 19. This CDR3 has 21 residues. The CDR3: CASSQDPLTSGSSTISETQYF. The CDR3, as DNA: TGCGCCAGCAGCCAAGATCCCTTGACTAGCGGGAGCTCGACTATTTCTGAGACCCAGTACTTC.

The rearrangement uses TRBV13 and TRBJ2-5; D might be TRBD2 (6 bases). The germline gives CDR1 PRHDT, CDR2 FYEKMQ (reference sequence). The V end lost 5 bases, the J end lost 1 base, and 17 bases lay between the germline ends. The CDR3 is made up of 16 amino acids. DNA for the CDR3: TGTGCCAGCAGCCCACGGACTACAAACTCCCAAGAGACCCAGTACTTC. As protein: CASSPRTTNSQETQYF.

The chain carries TRBV19 and TRBJ2-7, with D tentatively TRBD1 (6 bases). The CDR3 is 14 residues long. Trimming removed 9 bases at V and 3 bases at J, with 18 bases between. CDR1 LNHDA and CDR2 SQIVND come from the germline V gene (reference sequence). This chain's CDR3 is CASALRDTGYEQYF. In DNA, the CDR3 is TGTGCCAGCGCCCTCCGGGACACAGGCTACGAGCAGTACTTC.

The chain has TRBV7-8 and TRBJ2-7, with a weak D call TRBD2 (6 bases). Germline V gives CDR1 SGHVS, CDR2 FQNEAQ. The CDR3 contains 15 residues. Trimming removed 7 bases from V and 3 bases from J, with 19 bases in between. The CDR3 protein is CASIRRDAISYEQYF. The CDR3 DNA sequence: TGTGCCAGCATCCGGCGGGACGCGATAAGCTACGAGCAGTACTTC.

V usage is TRBV7-3 and J usage is TRBJ1-1; D ambiguous. V was trimmed by 1 base and J by 4 bases, leaving 7 bases between them. Germline V gene data show CDR1 as SGHTA and CDR2 as FQGTGA. The CDR3 has 13 residues. CDR3 in DNA: TGTGCCAGCAGCTTAATAGAAGGCACTGAAGCTTTCTTT. Its translation: CASSLIEGTEAFF.

V usage is TRBV15 and J usage is TRBJ1-5, with D perhaps TRBD1 (5 bases). The V end lost 1 base, the J end lost 6 bases, and 10 bases lay between the germline ends. Germline CDR1 LNHNV, CDR2 YYDKDF (reference sequence). The CDR3 is made up of 14 amino acids. CDR3 DNA: TGTGCCACCAGCAGAGGAACAGGAGGTCAGCCCCAGCATTTT. Translated, it gives CATSRGTGGQPQHF.

This clone appeared once. This chain connects TRBV6-5 to TRBJ2-7; 12 bases align to TRBD1. The trim removed 0 bases at V and 6 bases at J, leaving 3 bases unmatched. Germline V gives CDR1 MNHEY, CDR2 SVGAGI. This CDR3 has 15 residues. The CDR3 region has the DNA TGTGCCAGCAGTTACTCCGGGACAGGGGGCTCCGAGCAGTACTTC. Amino acid sequence: CASSYSGTGGSEQYF.

The J gene is TRBJ2-1, the V gene TRBV13, with TRBD2 identical over 12 bases. The V segment lost 6 bases and the J segment 0 bases; nucleotides outside the gene matches: 6. This CDR3 is 17 amino acids long. Germline CDR1 PRHDT, CDR2 FYEKMQ (reference sequence). CDR3 in amino acids: CASRLAGGPGSYNEQFF. In nucleotides, the CDR3 is TGTGCCAGCAGGCTAGCGGGAGGGCCAGGCTCCTACAATGAGCAGTTCTTC.

This chain joins TRBV18 and TRBJ2-3, with D unclear. The CDR3 has 14 amino acids. With 0 bases removed from V and 4 bases from J, the gap between germline ends came to 8 bases. Germline CDR1 is KGHSH and CDR2 is LQKENI. CDR3 sequence: CASSPPTQADTQYF. The CDR3 DNA sequence: TGTGCCAGCTCACCACCCACGCAGGCAGATACGCAGTATTTT.

The gene calls are TRBV2 and TRBJ2-7, with D possibly matching TRBD1 (6 bases). The V and J ends lost 4 bases and 2 bases respectively, with 15 bases between them. The CDR3 extends over 15 amino acids. Per germline, CDR1 SNHLY and CDR2 FYNNEI. The CDR3 bases are TGTGCCAGCAGTGGACAGGCCAGAGGGACCTACGAGCAGTACTTC. The encoded protein is CASSGQARGTYEQYF.

V and J are TRBV4-2 and TRBJ2-2; D may be TRBD1 (6 bases). This CDR3 spans 13 amino acids. The V gene's germline CDR1 is LGHNA and CDR2 YNFKEQ. Trimming cost V 1 base and J 7 bases, with 7 bases left between them. The CDR3 DNA sequence: TGTGCCAGCAGCCAAGTCAGGGGCGGGGAGCTGTTTTTT. Translated, it gives CASSQVRGGELFF.

Written as DNA, the CDR3 is TGTGCCACCTCCGGGACCCCGAGCTCCTACGAGCAGTACTTC. It is translated as CATSGTPSSYEQYF. This rearrangement joins TRBV10-3 to TRBJ2-7; D tentatively reads TRBD1 or TRBD2 (5 bases each). There are 14 residues in the CDR3. Trimming took off 10 bases at V and 0 bases at J, with 16 bases between the two ends. The germline CDR1 and CDR2 sequences are ENHRY and SYGVKD.

The genes are TRBV5-4 and TRBJ2-7, with 8 bases lining up with TRBD2. Germline V gene data show CDR1 as SGHNT and CDR2 as YYREEE (reference sequence). The J segment lost 0 bases and the V segment lost 0 bases, leaving 14 bases of the junction unmatched. CDR3 length: 19 amino acids. The DNA for the CDR3 is TGTGCCAGCAGCTTGGGGCGGGAGGTCTCGCAGAAAAGCTCCTACGAGCAGTACTTC. Translated: CASSLGREVSQKSSYEQYF. Full variable domain (remainder filled in from reference TRBV5-4 and TRBJ2-7): ETGVTQSPTHLIKTRGQQVTLRCSSQSGHNTVSWYQQALGQGPQFIFQYYREEENGRGNFPPRFSGLQFPNYSSELNVNALELDDSALYLCASSLGREVSQKSSYEQYFGPGTRLTVT.

This clone was seen a handful of times. V and J are TRBV28 and TRBJ1-2, with no clear D. CDR1 is MDHEN and CDR2 is SYDVKM in the germline V gene. Trimming left V 8 bases short and J 1 base short, with 14 bases between. The CDR3 totals 14 residues. The CDR3 nucleotides are TGTGCCAGCCGGCAGAGAGAACTTAACTATGGCTACACCTTC. It yields the protein CASRQRELNYGYTF.